This T cell receptor beta chain appears in the sequencing data of a study of cytomegalovirus exposure and HLA in healthy donors. PCR amplification relied on 60 Vbeta primers (plus 13 Jbeta primers). Here immunoSEQ multiplex PCR was the method, and the copy in TCRdb shows in-frame clones only, minus some. The table has about 150,000 clones, approximately 60% seen once. Notes on this clone: What it recognizes is unknown.

Study observations and caveats: Later analysis showed TCR association rates varying by HLA locus, highest for DRB1 and lowest for HLA-C. Prior analysis indicated that the majority of TCR beta V segments exhibited productivity approximately 87% or approximately 30% of the time.

The specimen sequenced was PBMCs. This sequence originates from a woman aged 40 to 49 in good health and CMV-seronegative.

CDR3 amino acids: CASRPTGGIDQPQHF. The CDR3 DNA reads TGTGCCAGTAGACCGACAGGGGGGATCGATCAGCCCCAGCATTTT. The rearrangement links TRBV19 to TRBJ1-5, with 9 bases identical to TRBD1. The germline V gene has CDR1 LNHDA and CDR2 SQIVND (reference sequence). The V segment lost 6 bases and the J segment 5 bases; nucleotides outside the gene matches: 8. The CDR3 consists of 15 residues.